The 28 T cell receptor beta chains reported below all come from one sample, sequenced in a study of shared clonotypes between healthy human individuals. Clones were sequenced by immunoSEQ multiplex PCR, and TCRdb holds only the in-frame ones, with some missing. Of roughly 500,000 clones in the sample, almost 97% were seen once. Sequences were obtained from naive CD4+ T cells sorted from blood. Subset in this sample: CD45RA+ positively selected. These receptors were collected from a woman aged 25 to 39 in good health.

Only a few counts were recorded for this clone. The chain employs TRBV19 and TRBJ2-7, with D maybe TRBD1 (5 bases). The V gene's germline CDR1 is LNHDA and CDR2 SQIVND (reference sequence). The CDR3 is made up of 13 amino acids. Deletions cut 5 bases from V and 4 bases from J, with 12 bases between. DNA of the CDR3: TGTGCCAGTAGTTTCACCGACAGATACGAGCAGTACTTC. It encodes CASSFTDRYEQYF. The variable domain in full, with the rest retrieved from reference TRBV19 and TRBJ2-7, is DGGITQSPKYLFRKEGQNVTLSCEQNLNHDAMYWYRQDPGQGLRLIYYSQIVNDFQKGDIAEGYSVSREKKESFPLTVTSAQKNPTAFYLCASSFTDRYEQYFGPGTRLTVT.

In the case of this clone: The sample contains more than one DNA sequence encoding this CDR3. The chain links TRBV28 to TRBJ1-1; D is possibly TRBD1 (5 bases). Germline CDR1 reads MDHEN; CDR2 reads SYDVKM. The CDR3 has 14 residues. V was cut by 6 bases and J by 0 bases, with 11 bases left in between. For the CDR3, the DNA is TGTGCCAGCAGAGGACATTACCTGAACACTGAAGCTTTCTTT. Its translation is CASRGHYLNTEAFF.

J is TRBJ2-5 and V is TRBV4-1, with D perhaps assigned TRBD1 or TRBD2 (6 bases each). The germline V and J ends were trimmed by 2 bases and 3 bases, with 13 bases remaining between them. CDR3 length: 15 amino acids. Germline lookup yields CDR1 MGHRA and CDR2 YSYEKL. The CDR3 reads CASSQRGGREETQYF. CDR3 coding DNA: TGCGCCAGCAGCCAAAGAGGGGGGCGAGAAGAGACCCAGTACTTC.

The chain combines TRBV28 with TRBJ2-3; D unresolved. CDR1 and CDR2 from the germline V gene are MDHEN and SYDVKM. CDR3 size: 15 residues. V was pared by 5 bases and J by 8 bases, with 20 bases between. The CDR3 DNA reads as TGTGCCAGCAGTCAGACATCACCCTCACCCGCTACGCAGTATTTT. Translating gives CASSQTSPSPATQYF.

CDR3 amino acids: CATSRGLAEHNEQFF. DNA for the CDR3: TGTGCCACCAGCAGAGGACTAGCGGAACACAATGAGCAGTTCTTC. This sequence joins TRBV15 and TRBJ2-1, with 9 bases that match TRBD2. The trim removed 1 base at V and 5 bases at J, leaving 3 bases unmatched. Per the germline V gene, CDR1 is LNHNV and CDR2 is YYDKDF (reference sequence). CDR3 length equals 15 residues.

The V gene is TRBV11-3, the J gene TRBJ2-2; no reliable D call. The CDR3 is 14 residues long. Germline CDR1 reads SGHNT; CDR2 reads YENEEA. The V end was cut by 1 base, the J end by 6 bases, with 9 bases between. In DNA, the CDR3 is TGTGCCAGCAGCTTAGGAGGCTCGGCCGGGGAGCTGTTTTTT. Translated: CASSLGGSAGELFF.

The chain combines TRBV18 with TRBJ2-5; possible D gene TRBD1, 5 bases. The V gene lost 4 bases and the J gene lost 7 bases, with 13 bases spanning the gap. Germline CDR1 KGHSH, CDR2 LQKENI. The CDR3 loop spans 13 amino acids. The CDR3 loop reads CASSRGGQGTQYF. DNA of the CDR3: TGTGCCAGCTCACGGGGCGGCCAGGGGACCCAGTACTTC.

The chain links TRBV10-3 to TRBJ2-3; 12 nucleotides line up with TRBD1. J was trimmed by 4 bases and V by 6 bases; bases with no gene match: 5. The germline gives CDR1 ENHRY, CDR2 SYGVKD. The CDR3 totals 15 residues. The CDR3 region has the DNA TGTGCCATCAGCGGGACAGGGGGCTTCTCAGATACGCAGTATTTT. It yields the protein CAISGTGGFSDTQYF.

The chain uses TRBV11-2 and TRBJ2-1; TRBD2 matches at 9 bases. Germline values: CDR1 SGHAT, CDR2 FQNNGV. This CDR3 is built from 17 residues. The V segment lost 2 bases and the J segment 5 bases; nucleotides outside the gene matches: 10. This CDR3 is CASSLKGSSGTNNEQFF. The CDR3 DNA sequence: TGTGCCAGCAGCTTAAAGGGGTCTAGCGGGACCAACAATGAGCAGTTCTTC.

V gene TRBV18 combines with J gene TRBJ1-2, with TRBD1 identical over 7 bases. The V and J ends lost 3 bases and 8 bases, in that order; junction bases with no gene match: 9. Per the germline V gene, CDR1 is KGHSH and CDR2 is LQKENI. This CDR3 spans 14 amino acids. The CDR3 bases are TGTGCCAGCTCACCGGTAGAGGGGGACAGCGGCTACACCTTC. It translates to CASSPVEGDSGYTF.

The chain links TRBV7-9 to TRBJ2-7, with unresolved D. The germline V gene encodes CDR1 SEHNR and CDR2 FQNEAQ (reference sequence). CDR3 length equals 12 residues. V was shortened by 4 bases and J by 5 bases, with 9 bases between the two germline ends. This chain's CDR3 is CASSSAPNEQYF. CDR3 in DNA: TGTGCCAGCAGCTCCGCCCCCAACGAGCAGTACTTC.

The chain uses TRBV4-2 and TRBJ2-1; 7 nucleotides align to TRBD2. CDR1 is LGHNA, CDR2 YNFKEQ, per germline. The ends lost 4 bases at V and 2 bases at J; junction bases unmatched: 2. The CDR3 has 14 residues. The CDR3 DNA reads TGTGCCAGCAGCCGAGCGGGGCCCTACAATGAGCAGTTCTTC. Translated: CASSRAGPYNEQFF.

V is TRBV9 and J is TRBJ2-3; unclear D gene. The V gene lost 4 bases and the J gene lost 0 bases, with 12 bases spanning the gap. This CDR3 region has 15 residues. Germline CDR1 reads SGDLS; CDR2 reads YYNGEE. In nucleotides, the CDR3 is TGTGCCAGCAGCAAGACCTCAGGTAGCACAGATACGCAGTATTTT. Its protein product is CASSKTSGSTDTQYF.

The chain is built from TRBV7-1 and TRBJ2-7; the match to TRBD1 covers 7 bases. TRBV7-1 is annotated as an ORF whose role is uncertain. The CDR3 covers 12 residues. The trim removed 5 bases at V and 6 bases at J, leaving 4 bases unmatched. The chain's CDR3 is CASSPTGFEQYF. CDR3 bases: TGTGCCAGCAGCCCGACAGGGTTCGAGCAGTACTTC.

V usage is TRBV4-2 and J usage is TRBJ1-3; D is undetermined. Germline V lookup: CDR1 LGHNA, CDR2 YNFKEQ. V lost 0 bases, J lost 0 bases, and 12 bases lay in between. This CDR3 spans 17 amino acids. This CDR3 is CASSQEVAGYSGNTIYF. The CDR3 nucleotides are TGTGCCAGCAGCCAAGAAGTGGCGGGCTACTCTGGAAACACCATATATTTT.

The chain links TRBV18 to TRBJ1-1; D unresolved. The CDR3 extends over 13 amino acids. Per germline, CDR1 KGHSH and CDR2 LQKENI. Trimming took off 2 bases at V and 8 bases at J, with 12 bases between the two ends. The CDR3 sequence: CASSPGRGREAFF. Here the CDR3 DNA reads TGTGCCAGCTCACCAGGTCGAGGCAGAGAAGCTTTCTTT.

This sequence joins TRBV6-5 and TRBJ2-5; D uncertain. The V end lost 3 bases, the J end lost 3 bases, and 8 bases lay between the germline ends. This CDR3 region has 13 residues. Germline CDR1 is MNHEY and CDR2 is SVGAGI. This CDR3 is CASSYRIKETQYF. The CDR3 DNA reads TGTGCCAGCAGTTATAGGATTAAAGAGACCCAGTACTTC.

The rearrangement joins TRBV7-8 to TRBJ1-1; perhaps TRBD1 as D (5 bases). V was cut by 0 bases and J by 4 bases, with 15 bases left in between. In germline, CDR1 is SGHVS, CDR2 FQNEAQ. The CDR3 spans 16 residues. The CDR3 protein is CASSLASQGLGTEAFF. As DNA, the CDR3 is TGTGCCAGCAGCTTAGCTTCGCAGGGCCTTGGCACTGAAGCTTTCTTT.

The chain has TRBV5-6 and TRBJ2-7; weak D call: TRBD2 (6 bases). CDR1 and CDR2 (germline): SGHDT, YYEEEE. The CDR3 covers 14 residues. V was trimmed by 0 bases and J by 7 bases, leaving 14 bases between them. The CDR3 sequence is CASSLAPSGREQYF. The CDR3 bases are TGTGCCAGCAGCTTGGCCCCGTCGGGGAGGGAGCAGTACTTC.

This chain connects TRBV16 to TRBJ2-7; D is uncertain. Germline CDR1 KGHSY, CDR2 FQNENV. Trimming removed 3 bases from V and 2 bases from J, with 8 bases in between. The CDR3 totals 13 residues. The CDR3 nucleotides read TGTGCCAGCAGCCAGAGACATCCCTACGAGCAGTACTTC. Its translation is CASSQRHPYEQYF.

V gene TRBV27 combines with J gene TRBJ2-7; D is perhaps TRBD1 or TRBD2 (5 bases each). The CDR3 runs 13 residues. Trimming removed 6 bases from V and 3 bases from J, with 12 bases in between. Germline V gene lookup returns CDR1 MNHEY and CDR2 SMNVEV (reference sequence). The CDR3 is CASRAGAGYEQYF. The CDR3, as DNA: TGTGCCAGCAGGGCCGGGGCGGGCTACGAGCAGTACTTC.

The J gene is TRBJ2-7, the V gene TRBV28; TRBD1 is a possible D gene (5 bases). Germline assignment: CDR1 MDHEN and CDR2 SYDVKM. Trimming left V 3 bases short and J 7 bases short, with 16 bases between. The CDR3 loop spans 14 amino acids. Here the CDR3 reads CASSLDVGEGEQYF. For the CDR3, the DNA is TGTGCCAGCAGTTTGGACGTAGGGGAAGGTGAGCAGTACTTC.

This rearrangement joins TRBV5-1 to TRBJ2-7; possible D gene TRBD2, 6 bases. The CDR3 is 16 residues long. Trimming left V 5 bases short and J 0 bases short, with 18 bases between. Germline V gene lookup returns CDR1 SGHRS and CDR2 YFSETQ. For the CDR3, the DNA is TGCGCCAGCAGTCCCCCCCTAGCGCGGAGCTCCTACGAGCAGTACTTC. Translation gives CASSPPLARSSYEQYF.

The chain uses TRBV11-2 and TRBJ1-3; unclear D gene. The V and J ends lost 1 base and 6 bases respectively, with 4 bases between them. The V gene's germline CDR1 is SGHAT and CDR2 FQNNGV. The CDR3 extends over 12 amino acids. CDR3 sequence reads: CASSLVENTIYF. For the CDR3, the DNA is TGTGCCAGCAGCTTAGTTGAAAACACCATATATTTT.

The chain joins TRBV7-9 to TRBJ1-3; D remains ambiguous. This CDR3 has 14 residues. With 5 bases removed from V and 0 bases from J, the gap between germline ends came to 8 bases. Germline V CDR1 and CDR2: SEHNR, FQNEAQ (reference sequence). The CDR3 nucleotides are TGTGCCAGCAGCCCGGATCGCTCTGGAAACACCATATATTTT. Encoded protein: CASSPDRSGNTIYF.

J is TRBJ1-5 and V is TRBV28; possibly TRBD1 for D (5 bases). The CDR3 is 14 amino acids. Germline values: CDR1 MDHEN, CDR2 SYDVKM. V lost 3 bases and J 4 bases, leaving 10 bases between the germline ends. CDR3: CASSLGGRNQPQHF. CDR3 DNA: TGTGCCAGCAGTTTGGGGGGTAGGAATCAGCCCCAGCATTTT.

The gene calls are TRBV5-1 and TRBJ2-2; tentatively, D is TRBD2 (5 bases). CDR3 size: 13 residues. Germline values: CDR1 SGHRS, CDR2 YFSETQ. The germline V and J ends were trimmed by 4 bases and 7 bases, with 11 bases remaining between them. The CDR3 nucleotides read TGCGCCAGCAGCCTCCCGGACTTCGGGGAGCTGTTTTTT. This sequence encodes CASSLPDFGELFF. Supplemented by reference TRBV5-1 and TRBJ2-2, the full variable domain reads KAGVTQTPRYLIKTRGQQVTLSCSPISGHRSVSWYQQTPGQGLQFLFEYFSETQRNKGNFPGRFSGRQFSNSRSEMNVSTLELGDSALYLCASSLPDFGELFFGEGSRLTVL.

The rearrangement links TRBV6-6 to TRBJ2-7, with D unresolved. CDR1 is MNHNY and CDR2 is SVGAGI in the germline V gene (reference sequence). This CDR3 comprises 12 residues. Trimming removed 0 bases at V and 6 bases at J, with 6 bases between. The CDR3 protein is CASSYSAAEQYF. The CDR3 DNA reads TGTGCCAGCAGTTACTCGGCAGCCGAGCAGTACTTC.